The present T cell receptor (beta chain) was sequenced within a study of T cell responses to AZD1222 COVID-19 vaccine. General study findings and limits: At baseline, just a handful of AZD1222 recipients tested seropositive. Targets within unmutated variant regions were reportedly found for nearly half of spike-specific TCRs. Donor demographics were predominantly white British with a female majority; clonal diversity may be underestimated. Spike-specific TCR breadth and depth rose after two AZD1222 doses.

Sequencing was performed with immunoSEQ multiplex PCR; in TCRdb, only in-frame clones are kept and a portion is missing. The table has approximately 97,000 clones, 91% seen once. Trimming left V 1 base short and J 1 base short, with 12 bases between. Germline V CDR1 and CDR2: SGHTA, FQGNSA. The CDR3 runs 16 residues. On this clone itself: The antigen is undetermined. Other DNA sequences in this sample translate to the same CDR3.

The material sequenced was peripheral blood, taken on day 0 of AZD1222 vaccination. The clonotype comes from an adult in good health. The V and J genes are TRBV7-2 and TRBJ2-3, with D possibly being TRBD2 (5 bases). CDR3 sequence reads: CASSLGSGPGTDTQYF. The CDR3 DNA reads TGTGCCAGCAGCTTAGGGAGCGGTCCCGGCACAGATACGCAGTATTTT.